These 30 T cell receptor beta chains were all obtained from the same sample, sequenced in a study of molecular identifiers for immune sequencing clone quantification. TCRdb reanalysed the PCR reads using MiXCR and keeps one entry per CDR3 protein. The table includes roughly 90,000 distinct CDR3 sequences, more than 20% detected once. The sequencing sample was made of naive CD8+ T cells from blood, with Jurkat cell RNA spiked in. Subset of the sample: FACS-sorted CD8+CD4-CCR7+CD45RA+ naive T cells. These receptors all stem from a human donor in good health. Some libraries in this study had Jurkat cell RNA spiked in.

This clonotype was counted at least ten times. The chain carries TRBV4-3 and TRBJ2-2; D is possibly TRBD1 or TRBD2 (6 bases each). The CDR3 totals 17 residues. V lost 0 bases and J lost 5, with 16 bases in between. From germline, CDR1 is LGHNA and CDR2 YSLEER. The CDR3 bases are TGCGCCAGCAGCCAAGATTTCAGGGGAGGATTGACCGGGGAGCTGTTTTTT. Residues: CASSQDFRGGLTGELFF.

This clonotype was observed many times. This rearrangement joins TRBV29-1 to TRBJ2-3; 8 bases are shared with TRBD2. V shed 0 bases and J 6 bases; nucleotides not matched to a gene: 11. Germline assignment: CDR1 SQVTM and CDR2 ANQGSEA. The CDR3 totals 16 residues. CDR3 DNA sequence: TGCAGCGTTGAAGATCGAGCGGGGGCAAGCTGGGATACGCAGTATTTT. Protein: CSVEDRAGASWDTQYF.

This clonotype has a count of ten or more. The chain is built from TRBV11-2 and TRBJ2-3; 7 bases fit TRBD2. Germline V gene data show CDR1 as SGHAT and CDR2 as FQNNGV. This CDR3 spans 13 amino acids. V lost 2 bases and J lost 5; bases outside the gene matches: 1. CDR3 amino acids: CASSLIAGDTQYF. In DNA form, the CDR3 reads TGTGCCAGCAGCTTAATAGCGGGAGATACGCAGTATTTT.

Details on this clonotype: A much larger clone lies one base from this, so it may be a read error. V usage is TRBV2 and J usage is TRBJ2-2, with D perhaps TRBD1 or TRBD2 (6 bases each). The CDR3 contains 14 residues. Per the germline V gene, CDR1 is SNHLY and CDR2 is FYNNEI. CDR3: CTIQRGANTGELFF. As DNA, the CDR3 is TGTACCATCCAGAGGGGGGCGAACACCGGGGAGCTGTTTTTT.

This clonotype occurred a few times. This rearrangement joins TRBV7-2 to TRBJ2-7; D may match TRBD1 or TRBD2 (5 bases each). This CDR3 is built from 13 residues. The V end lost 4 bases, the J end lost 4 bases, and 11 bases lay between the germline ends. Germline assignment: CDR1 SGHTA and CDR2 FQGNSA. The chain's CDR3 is CASSWDLLYEQYF. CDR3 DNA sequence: TGTGCCAGCAGCTGGGACCTACTTTACGAGCAGTACTTC.

The CDR3 DNA is TGTGCCAGCAGCTTAGTAGGCGGGGGGGCCCCAGATACGCAGTATTTT. It translates to CASSLVGGGAPDTQYF. The chain has TRBV7-9 and TRBJ2-3; 9 bases are a match to TRBD2. The V gene's germline CDR1 is SEHNR and CDR2 FQNEAQ (reference sequence). V lost 1 base to trimming and J lost 4 bases; unmatched junction nucleotides: 6. This CDR3 is built from 16 residues.

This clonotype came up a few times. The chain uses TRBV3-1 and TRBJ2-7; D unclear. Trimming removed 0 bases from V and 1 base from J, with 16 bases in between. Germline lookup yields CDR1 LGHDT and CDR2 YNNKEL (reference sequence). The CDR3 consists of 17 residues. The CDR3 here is CASSQDILNQASYEQYF. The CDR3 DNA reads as TGTGCCAGCAGCCAAGATATTCTAAATCAAGCTTCCTACGAGCAGTACTTC.

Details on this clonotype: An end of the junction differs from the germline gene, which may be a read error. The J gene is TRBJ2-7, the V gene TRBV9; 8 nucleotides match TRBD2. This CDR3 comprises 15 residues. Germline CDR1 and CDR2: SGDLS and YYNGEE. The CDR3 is CDSSVGNSGEGEQYF. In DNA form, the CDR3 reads TGTGACAGCAGCGTAGGGAATAGCGGGGAGGGCGAGCAGTACTTC.

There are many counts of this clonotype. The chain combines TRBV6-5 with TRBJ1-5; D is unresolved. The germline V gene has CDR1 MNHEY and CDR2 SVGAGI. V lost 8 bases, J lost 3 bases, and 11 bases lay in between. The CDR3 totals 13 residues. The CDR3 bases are TGTGCCAGCGGTACAGAAAACAATCAGCCCCAGCATTTT. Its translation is CASGTENNQPQHF.

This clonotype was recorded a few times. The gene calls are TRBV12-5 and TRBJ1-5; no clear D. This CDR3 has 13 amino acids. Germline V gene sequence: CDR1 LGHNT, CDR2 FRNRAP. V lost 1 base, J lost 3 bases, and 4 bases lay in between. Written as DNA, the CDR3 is TGTGCTAGTGGTTTGGGCATCAATCAGCCCCAGCATTTT. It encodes CASGLGINQPQHF.

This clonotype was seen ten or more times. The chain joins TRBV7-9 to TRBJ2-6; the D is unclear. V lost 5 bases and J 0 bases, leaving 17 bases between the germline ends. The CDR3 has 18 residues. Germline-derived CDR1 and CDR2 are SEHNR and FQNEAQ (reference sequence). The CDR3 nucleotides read TGTGCCAGCAGCCAAATCGTAACCCCTCTCTCTGGGGCCAACGTCCTGACTTTC. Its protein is CASSQIVTPLSGANVLTF.

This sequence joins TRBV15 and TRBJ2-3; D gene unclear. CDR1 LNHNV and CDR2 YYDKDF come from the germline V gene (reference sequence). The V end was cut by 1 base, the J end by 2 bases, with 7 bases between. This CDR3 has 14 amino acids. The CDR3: CATSRVRYTDTQYF. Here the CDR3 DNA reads TGTGCCACCAGCAGAGTTCGCTACACAGATACGCAGTATTTT.

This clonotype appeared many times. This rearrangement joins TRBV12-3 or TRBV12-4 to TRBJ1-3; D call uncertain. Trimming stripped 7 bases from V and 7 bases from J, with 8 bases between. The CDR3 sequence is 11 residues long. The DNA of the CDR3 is TGTGCCAGCACCTCGGCGAACACCATATATTTT. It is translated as CASTSANTIYF.

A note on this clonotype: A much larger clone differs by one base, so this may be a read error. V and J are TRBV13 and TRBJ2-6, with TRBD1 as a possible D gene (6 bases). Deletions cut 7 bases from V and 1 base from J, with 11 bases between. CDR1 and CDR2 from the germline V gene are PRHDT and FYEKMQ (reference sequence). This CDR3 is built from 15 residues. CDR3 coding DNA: TGTGCCAGCAACGGAACAGGGTCTGGGGCCAACGTCCTGACTTTC. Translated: CASNGTGSGANVLTF.

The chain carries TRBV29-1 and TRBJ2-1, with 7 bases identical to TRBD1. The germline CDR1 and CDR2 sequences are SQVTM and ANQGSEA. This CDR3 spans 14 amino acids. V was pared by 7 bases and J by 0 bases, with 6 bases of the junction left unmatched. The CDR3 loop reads CSGSGGSSYNEQFF. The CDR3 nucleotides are TGCAGCGGATCAGGGGGTAGCTCCTACAATGAGCAGTTCTTC.

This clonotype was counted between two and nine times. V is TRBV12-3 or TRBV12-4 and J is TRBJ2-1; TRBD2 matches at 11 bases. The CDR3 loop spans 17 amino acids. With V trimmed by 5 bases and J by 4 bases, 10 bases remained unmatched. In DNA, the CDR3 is TGTGCCAGCAGTCCGAGACTAGCGGGATATCTATACAATGAGCAGTTCTTC. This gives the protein CASSPRLAGYLYNEQFF.

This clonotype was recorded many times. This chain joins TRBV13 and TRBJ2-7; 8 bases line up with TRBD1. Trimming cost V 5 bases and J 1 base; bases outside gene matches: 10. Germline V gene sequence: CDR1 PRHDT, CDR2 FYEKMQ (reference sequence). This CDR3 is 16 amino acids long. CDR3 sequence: CASSLTGQGASYEQYF. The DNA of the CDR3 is TGTGCCAGCAGCCTTACGGGGCAGGGGGCATCCTACGAGCAGTACTTC.

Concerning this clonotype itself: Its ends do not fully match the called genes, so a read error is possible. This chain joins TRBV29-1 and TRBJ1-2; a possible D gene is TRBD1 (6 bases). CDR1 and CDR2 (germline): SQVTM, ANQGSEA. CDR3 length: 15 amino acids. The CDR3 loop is CRVDWGTMANYGYTF. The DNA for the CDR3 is TGCCGCGTTGACTGGGGGACAATGGCTAACTATGGCTACACCTTC.

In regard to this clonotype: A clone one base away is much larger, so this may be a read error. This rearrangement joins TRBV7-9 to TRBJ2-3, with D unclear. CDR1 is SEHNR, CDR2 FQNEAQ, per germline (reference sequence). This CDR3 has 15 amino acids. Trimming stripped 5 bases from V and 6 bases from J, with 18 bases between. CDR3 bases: TGTGCCAGCAGCCCCGCAGGTGGGTCTATGGATACGCAGTATTTT. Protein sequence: CASSPAGGSMDTQYF.

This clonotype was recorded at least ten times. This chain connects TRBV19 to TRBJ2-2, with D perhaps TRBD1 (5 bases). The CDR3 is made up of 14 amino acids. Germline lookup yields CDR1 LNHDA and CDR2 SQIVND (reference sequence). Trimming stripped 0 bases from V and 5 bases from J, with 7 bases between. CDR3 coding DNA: TGTGCCAGTAGTATAGAGTCAGGGACCGGGGAGCTGTTTTTT. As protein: CASSIESGTGELFF. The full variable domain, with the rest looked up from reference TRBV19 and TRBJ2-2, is DGGITQSPKYLFRKEGQNVTLSCEQNLNHDAMYWYRQDPGQGLRLIYYSQIVNDFQKGDIAEGYSVSREKKESFPLTVTSAQKNPTAFYLCASSIESGTGELFFGEGSRLTVL.

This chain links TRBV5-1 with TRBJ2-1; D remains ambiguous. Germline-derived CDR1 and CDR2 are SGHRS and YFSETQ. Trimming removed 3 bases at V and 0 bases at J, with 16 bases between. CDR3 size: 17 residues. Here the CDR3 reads CASSYGPSLSSYNEQFF. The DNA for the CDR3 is TGCGCCAGCAGCTACGGTCCCAGCCTCAGCTCCTACAATGAGCAGTTCTTC. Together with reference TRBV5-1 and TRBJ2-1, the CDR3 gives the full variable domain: KAGVTQTPRYLIKTRGQQVTLSCSPISGHRSVSWYQQTPGQGLQFLFEYFSETQRNKGNFPGRFSGRQFSNSRSEMNVSTLELGDSALYLCASSYGPSLSSYNEQFFGPGTRLTVL.

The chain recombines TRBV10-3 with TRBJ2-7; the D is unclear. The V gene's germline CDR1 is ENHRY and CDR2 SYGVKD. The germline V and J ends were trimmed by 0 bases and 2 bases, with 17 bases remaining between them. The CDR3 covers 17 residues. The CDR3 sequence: CAISESSVSSGTYEQYF. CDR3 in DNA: TGTGCCATCAGTGAGTCGTCGGTCTCATCGGGCACCTACGAGCAGTACTTC.

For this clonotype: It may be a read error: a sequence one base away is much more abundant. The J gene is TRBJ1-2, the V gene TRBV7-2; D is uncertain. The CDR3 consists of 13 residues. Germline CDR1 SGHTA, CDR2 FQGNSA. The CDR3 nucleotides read TGTGCCAGCATCCCGCGGGCAGGCTATGGCTGCACCTTC. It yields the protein CASIPRAGYGCTF.

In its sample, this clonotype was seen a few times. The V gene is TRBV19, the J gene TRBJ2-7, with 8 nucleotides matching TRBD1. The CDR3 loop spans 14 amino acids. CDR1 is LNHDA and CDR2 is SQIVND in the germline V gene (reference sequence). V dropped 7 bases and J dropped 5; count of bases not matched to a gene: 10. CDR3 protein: CASTPTGATDEQYF. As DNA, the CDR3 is TGTGCCAGTACCCCGACAGGGGCGACGGACGAGCAGTACTTC.

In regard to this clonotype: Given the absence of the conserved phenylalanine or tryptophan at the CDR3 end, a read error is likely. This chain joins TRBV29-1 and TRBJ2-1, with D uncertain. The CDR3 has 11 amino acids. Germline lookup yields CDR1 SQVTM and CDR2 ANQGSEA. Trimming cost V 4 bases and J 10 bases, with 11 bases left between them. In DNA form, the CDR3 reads TGCAGCGTTGTCTCCGTGGGGGAGCAGTTCTAC. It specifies CSVVSVGEQFY.

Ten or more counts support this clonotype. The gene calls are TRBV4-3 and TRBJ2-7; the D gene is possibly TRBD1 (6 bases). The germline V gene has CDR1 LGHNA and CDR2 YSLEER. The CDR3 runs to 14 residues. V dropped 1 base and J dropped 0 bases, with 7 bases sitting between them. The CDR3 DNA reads TGCGCCAGCAGCCAAGGGACAGACTCCTACGAGCAGTACTTC. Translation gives CASSQGTDSYEQYF.

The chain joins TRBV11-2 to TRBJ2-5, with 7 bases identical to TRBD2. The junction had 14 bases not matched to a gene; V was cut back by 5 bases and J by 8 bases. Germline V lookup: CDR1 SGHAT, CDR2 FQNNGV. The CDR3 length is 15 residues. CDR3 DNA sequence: TGTGCCAGCAGCATCGGAGCGGGACCCCGGGAAACCCAGTACTTC. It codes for CASSIGAGPRETQYF.

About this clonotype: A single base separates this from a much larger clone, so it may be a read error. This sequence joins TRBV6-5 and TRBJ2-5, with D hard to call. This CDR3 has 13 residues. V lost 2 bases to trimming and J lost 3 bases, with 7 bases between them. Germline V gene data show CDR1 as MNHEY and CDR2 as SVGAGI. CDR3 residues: CASSYTWEETQYF. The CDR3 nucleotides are TGTGCCAGCAGTTACACCTGGGAAGAGACCCAGTACTTC.

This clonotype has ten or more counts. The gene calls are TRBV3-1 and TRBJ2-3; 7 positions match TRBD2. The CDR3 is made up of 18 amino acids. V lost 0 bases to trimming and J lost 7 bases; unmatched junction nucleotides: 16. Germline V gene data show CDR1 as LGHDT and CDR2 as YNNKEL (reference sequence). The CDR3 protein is CASSQDRKTSREVHTQYF. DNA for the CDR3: TGTGCCAGCAGCCAAGATCGCAAGACTAGCCGGGAGGTACATACGCAGTATTTT.

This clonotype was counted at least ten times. CDR3 coding DNA: TGTGCCAGCAGCCGACAGTACACTGAAGCTTTCTTT. Protein product: CASSRQYTEAFF. J is TRBJ1-1 and V is TRBV7-9; possibly TRBD1 for D (5 bases). Germline V CDR1 and CDR2: SEHNR, FQNEAQ (reference sequence). Trimming removed 5 bases from V and 3 bases from J, with 7 bases in between. The CDR3 spans 12 residues.